The rows below give T cell receptor beta chains drawn from one sample of a study of blood T cell repertoires in COVID-19. Assay: immunoSEQ multiplex PCR; the TCRdb copy retains only in-frame clones and omits some. The sample lists 200,000 to 300,000 clones, over 65% occurring once. The material sequenced was peripheral blood. The receptors derive from a woman older than 75 with acute or convalescent COVID-19. Both conserved end residues are part of each CDR3. Fields, in order: V gene, J gene, D gene, clone size, CDR3 protein, CDR3 DNA. A D gene is named only where the DNA matches it firmly. Clone size is not always given. Where it is, it says once, few, many or a class for expanded clones.

V: TRBV2
J: TRBJ2-7
D: .
size: .
CDR3: CASRASFAYEQYF
DNA: TGTGCCAGCAGAGCCTCATTCGCCTACGAGCAGTACTTC

V: TRBV5-6
J: TRBJ1-2
D: .
size: .
CDR3: CASSTQGANYGYTF
DNA: TGTGCCAGCAGCACCCAAGGGGCGAACTATGGCTACACCTTC

V: TRBV3-1/TRBV3-2
J: TRBJ1-2
D: TRBD1
size: .
CDR3: CASSQWTGASISGYTF
DNA: TGTGCCAGCAGCCAATGGACAGGGGCTTCGATTAGTGGCTACACCTTC

V: TRBV3-1/TRBV3-2
J: TRBJ2-3
D: TRBD1
size: .
CDR3: CASSQGGQGPADTQYF
DNA: TGTGCCAGCAGCCAGGGAGGACAGGGGCCAGCAGATACGCAGTATTTT

V: TRBV5-1
J: TRBJ1-1
D: .
size: .
CDR3: CASSLGSLGGWNTEAFF
DNA: TGCGCCAGCAGCTTGGGAAGCCTGGGGGGGTGGAACACTGAAGCTTTCTTT

V: TRBV12-5
J: TRBJ2-3
D: .
size: .
CDR3: CASGRSGGLNTQYF
DNA: TGTGCTAGTGGACGCTCCGGGGGACTCAATACGCAGTATTTT

V: TRBV19
J: TRBJ2-3
D: TRBD1
size: .
CDR3: CASSHDRGVSDTDTQYF
DNA: TGTGCCAGTAGCCATGACAGGGGTGTATCCGACACAGATACGCAGTATTTT

V: TRBV27
J: TRBJ2-7
D: TRBD1
size: once
CDR3: CASSLFLQGAGEQYF
DNA: TGTGCCAGCAGTTTATTTTTACAGGGGGCGGGTGAGCAGTACTTC

V: TRBV5-1
J: TRBJ1-1
D: .
size: .
CDR3: CASSLAGREVAEAFF
DNA: TGCGCCAGCAGCTTGGCGGGACGGGAGGTGGCTGAAGCTTTCTTT

V: TRBV14
J: TRBJ1-1
D: .
size: .
CDR3: CASSRGMNTEAFF
DNA: TGTGCCAGCAGCCGAGGGATGAACACTGAAGCTTTCTTT

V: TRBV9
J: TRBJ1-2
D: TRBD1
size: .
CDR3: CASSPYRQGDGYTF
DNA: TGTGCCAGCAGCCCGTACCGACAGGGTGATGGCTACACCTTC

V: TRBV6-6
J: TRBJ1-6
D: TRBD1
size: .
CDR3: CASSYTDRGRTPLHF
DNA: TGTGCCAGCAGTTACACGGACAGGGGGAGAACACCCCTCCACTTT

V: TRBV5-1
J: TRBJ2-7
D: TRBD2
size: .
CDR3: CASSYQTSGSDEQYF
DNA: TGCGCCAGCAGCTACCAGACTAGCGGGAGCGACGAGCAGTACTTC

V: TRBV19
J: TRBJ1-2
D: TRBD1
size: once
CDR3: CASSMGGQGPNYGYTF
DNA: TGTGCCAGTAGTATGGGGGGACAGGGACCTAACTATGGCTACACCTTC

V: TRBV5-1
J: TRBJ1-5
D: .
size: .
CDR3: CASSLGPRDETYSNQPQHF
DNA: TGCGCCAGCAGCTTGGGGCCGCGGGATGAAACTTATAGCAATCAGCCCCAGCATTTT

V: TRBV5-1
J: TRBJ1-4
D: .
size: few
CDR3: CASSPDSYPTEKLFF
DNA: TGCGCCAGCAGCCCCGACAGCTACCCGACGGAAAAACTGTTTTTT

V: TRBV18
J: TRBJ2-7
D: .
size: .
CDR3: CASSPVAGESYEQYF
DNA: TGTGCCAGCTCACCTGTGGCAGGGGAATCCTACGAGCAGTACTTC